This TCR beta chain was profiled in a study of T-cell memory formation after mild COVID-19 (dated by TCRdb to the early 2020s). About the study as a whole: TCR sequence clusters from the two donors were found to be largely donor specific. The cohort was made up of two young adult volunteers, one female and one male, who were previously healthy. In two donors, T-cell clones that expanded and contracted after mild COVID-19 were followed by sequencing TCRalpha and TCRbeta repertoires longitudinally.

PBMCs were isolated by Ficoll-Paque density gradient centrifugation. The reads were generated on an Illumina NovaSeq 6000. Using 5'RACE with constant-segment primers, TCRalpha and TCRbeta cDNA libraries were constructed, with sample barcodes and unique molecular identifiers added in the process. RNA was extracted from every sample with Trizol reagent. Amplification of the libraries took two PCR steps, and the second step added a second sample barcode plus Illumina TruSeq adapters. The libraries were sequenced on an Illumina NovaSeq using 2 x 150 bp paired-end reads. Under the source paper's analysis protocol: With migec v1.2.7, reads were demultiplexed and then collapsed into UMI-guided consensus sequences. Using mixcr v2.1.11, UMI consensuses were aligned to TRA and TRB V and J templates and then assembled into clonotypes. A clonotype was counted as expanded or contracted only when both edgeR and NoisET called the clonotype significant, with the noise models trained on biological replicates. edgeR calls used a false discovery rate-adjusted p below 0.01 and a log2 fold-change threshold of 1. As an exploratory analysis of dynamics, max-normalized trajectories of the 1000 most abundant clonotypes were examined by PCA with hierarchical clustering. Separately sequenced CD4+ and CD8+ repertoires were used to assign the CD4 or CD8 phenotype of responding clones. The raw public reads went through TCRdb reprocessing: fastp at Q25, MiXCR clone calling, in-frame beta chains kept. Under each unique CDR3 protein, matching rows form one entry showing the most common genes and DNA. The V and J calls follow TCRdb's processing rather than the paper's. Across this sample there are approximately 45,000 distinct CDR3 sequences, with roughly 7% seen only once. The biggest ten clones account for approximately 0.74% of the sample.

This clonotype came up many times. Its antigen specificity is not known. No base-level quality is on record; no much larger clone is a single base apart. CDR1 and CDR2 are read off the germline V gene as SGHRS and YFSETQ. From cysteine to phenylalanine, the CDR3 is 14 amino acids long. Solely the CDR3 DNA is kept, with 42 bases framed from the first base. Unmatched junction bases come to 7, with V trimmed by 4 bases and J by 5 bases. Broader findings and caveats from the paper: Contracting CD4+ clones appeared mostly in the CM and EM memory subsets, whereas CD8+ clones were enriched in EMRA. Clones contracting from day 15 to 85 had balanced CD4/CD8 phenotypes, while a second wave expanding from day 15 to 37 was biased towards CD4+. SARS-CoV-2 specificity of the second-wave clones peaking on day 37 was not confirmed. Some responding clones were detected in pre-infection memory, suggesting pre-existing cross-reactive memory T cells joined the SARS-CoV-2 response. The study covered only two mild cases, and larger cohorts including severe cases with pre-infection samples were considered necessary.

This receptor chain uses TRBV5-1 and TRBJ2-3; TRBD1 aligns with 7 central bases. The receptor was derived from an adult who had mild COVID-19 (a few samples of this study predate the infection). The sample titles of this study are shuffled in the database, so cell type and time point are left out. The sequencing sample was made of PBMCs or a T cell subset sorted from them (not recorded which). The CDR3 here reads CASSTGTDLDTQYF. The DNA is TGCGCCAGCAGCACCGGGACAGACCTAGATACGCAGTATTTT.